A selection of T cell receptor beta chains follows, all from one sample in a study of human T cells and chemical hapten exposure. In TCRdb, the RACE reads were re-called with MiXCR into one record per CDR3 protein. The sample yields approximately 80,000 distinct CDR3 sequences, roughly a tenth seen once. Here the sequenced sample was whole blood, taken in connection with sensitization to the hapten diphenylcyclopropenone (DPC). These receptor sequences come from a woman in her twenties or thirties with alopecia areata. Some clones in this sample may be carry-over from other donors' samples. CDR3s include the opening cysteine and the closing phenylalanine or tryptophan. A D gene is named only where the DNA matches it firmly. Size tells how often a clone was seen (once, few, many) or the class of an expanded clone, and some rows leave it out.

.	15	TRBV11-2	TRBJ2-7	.	TGTGCCAGCAGCATCCTCCTCAGCGGATCGAACGAGCAGTACTTC	CASSILLSGSNEQYF
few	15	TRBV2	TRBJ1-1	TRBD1	TGTGCCAGCAGGAGGCCACAGGGGGTTAACACTGAAGCTTTCTTT	CASRRPQGVNTEAFF
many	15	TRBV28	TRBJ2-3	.	TGTGCCAGCAGCCCCGGACTCCGGAGGGCAGATACGCAGTATTTT	CASSPGLRRADTQYF
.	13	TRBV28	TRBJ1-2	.	TGTGCCAGCAGTACGCATGGGTTCTATGGCTACACCTTC	CASSTHGFYGYTF
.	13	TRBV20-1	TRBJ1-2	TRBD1	TGCAGTGCTGGGGACAGGGGGAACTATGGCTACACCTTC	CSAGDRGNYGYTF
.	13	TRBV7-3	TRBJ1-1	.	TGTGCCAGCAGCAAACAGGGGAACACTGAAGCTTTCTTT	CASSKQGNTEAFF
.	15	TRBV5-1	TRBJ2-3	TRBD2	TGCGCCAGCAGCATCATTAGCGGGATAGGGGATACGCAGTATTTT	CASSIISGIGDTQYF
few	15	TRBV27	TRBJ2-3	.	TGTGCCAGCAGTTTGGAGGGGGGGGCCCTGGATACGCAGTATTTT	CASSLEGGALDTQYF
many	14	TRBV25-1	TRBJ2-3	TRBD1	TGTGCCAGCAATAACCAGGGGGCGAGGGCTACGCAGTATTTT	CASNNQGARATQYF
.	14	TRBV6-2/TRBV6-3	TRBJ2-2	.	TGTGCCAGCAGTTACAGGGGAAACACCGGGGAGCTGTTTTTT	CASSYRGNTGELFF
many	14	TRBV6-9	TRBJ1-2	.	TGTGCCAGACCGGGGGCTTCGAGGCGTGCTGGCTACACCTTC	CARPGASRRAGYTF
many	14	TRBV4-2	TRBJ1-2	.	TGTGCCAGCACCACAACGCGGATGAACTATGGCTACACCTTC	CASTTTRMNYGYTF
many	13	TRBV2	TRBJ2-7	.	TGTGCCAGCAGCGGGACTTTATTCTACGAGCAGTACTTC	CASSGTLFYEQYF
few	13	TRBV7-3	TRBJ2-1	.	TGTGCCAGCAGCCCTACACCGTACAATGAGCAGTTCTTC	CASSPTPYNEQFF
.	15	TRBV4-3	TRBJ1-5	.	TGCGCCAGCAGCCAAGTCAAAGGGGAGGATCAGCCCCAGCATTTT	CASSQVKGEDQPQHF
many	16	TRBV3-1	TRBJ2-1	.	TGTGCCAGCAGCCTTACAAGCGGTAATGTGGCGAATGAGCAGTTCTTC	CASSLTSGNVANEQFF
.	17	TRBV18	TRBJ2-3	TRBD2	TGTGCCAGCTCACCCGGACGGGGACTAGCGCGATCAGATACGCAGTATTTT	CASSPGRGLARSDTQYF
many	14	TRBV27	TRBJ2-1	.	TGTGCCAGCAGTCTGAAGGGAACCTACAATGAGCAGTTCTTC	CASSLKGTYNEQFF
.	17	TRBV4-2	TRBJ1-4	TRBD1	TGTGCCAGCAGCCAAGATGAAGGAGGGACAGCTAATGAAAAACTGTTTTTT	CASSQDEGGTANEKLFF
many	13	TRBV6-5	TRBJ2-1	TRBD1	TGTGCCAGTTCAGGGACAGCCTACAATGAGCAGTTCTTC	CASSGTAYNEQFF
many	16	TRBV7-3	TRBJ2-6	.	TGTGCCAGCAGTTCCAGACTGGACTCTGGGGCCAACGTCCTGACTTTC	CASSSRLDSGANVLTF
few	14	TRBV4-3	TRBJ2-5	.	TGCGCCAGCAGCCAAGAACCTAAGAAACAGACCCAGTACTTC	CASSQEPKKQTQYF
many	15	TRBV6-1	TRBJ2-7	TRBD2	TGTGCCAGCAGTGAAGCGACTAGCGGGATGTACGAGCAGTACTTC	CASSEATSGMYEQYF
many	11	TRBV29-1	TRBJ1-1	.	TGCAGCGTTGAAAAGGTGGCAGAAGCTTTCTTT	CSVEKVAEAFF
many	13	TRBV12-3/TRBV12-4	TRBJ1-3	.	TGTGCCAGCAAGGGGCCCTCTGGAAACACCATATATTTT	CASKGPSGNTIYF